This T cell receptor beta chain originates from a study of T cells in Graves' hyperthyroidism and ophthalmopathy (dated by TCRdb to between 2018 and 2020). About the investigation overall: Peripheral blood was collected at initial diagnosis, before any treatment. To identify distinguishing TCR V-J signatures, a discovery cohort of about 95 patients was used, comprising 40 to 45 with Graves' ophthalmopathy and around 60 with stable Graves' hyperthyroidism. Prospective prediction of ophthalmopathy was tested in an independent validation cohort consisting of 18 to 20 hyperthyroidism patients and approximately 16 patients who later progressed to ophthalmopathy. The 100 discovery patients were randomly split 7:3 into training and test sets. In several Graves' hyperthyroidism patients, the study also compared T-cell repertoires from thyroid tissue with T-cell repertoires from blood. After sampling, hyperthyroidism patients received methimazole starting at 30 mg daily, and ophthalmopathy patients received high-dose intravenous methylprednisolone. The paper describes TCR Vbeta CDR3 sequencing of 135 peripheral blood samples, made up of fewer than 50 ophthalmopathy patients, approximately 73 hyperthyroidism patients and about 17 progressor patients.

About this clonotype itself: The antigen it recognizes is unknown. This may arise from a read error, as a much more abundant clone is one base away.

The TCR beta CDR3 regions were amplified from RNA transcripts. The TCR CDR3 was subjected to a first round of RT-PCR using the HTBI primer set and the Qiagen OneStep RT-PCR kit. Libraries were constructed in a second round of multiplex PCR, after which size selection and purification were carried out. Libraries were sequenced paired-end with 100 bp reads on an Illumina HiSeq2000. Concerning the study's data processing: Raw data were processed with SOAPnuke, discarding reads with adapters, uncalled bases, mean Phred below 15, or no exact constant-primer or identifier match. High-quality paired reads were merged with COPE v1.2.5, and unique nucleotide sequences were defined as clonotypes. MiTCR v1.1 was used to align clonotypes to the IMGT TRBV, TRBD and TRBJ reference segments. Only V-J combinations with frequency above 0.0001, covering 98% to 99.2% of repertoires, were analysed. The TCS score was defined as the ratio of F50 (clonal expansion) to E x V (chaos), calculated using BLOSUM62-based TCRdist between CDR3 peptides within each V-J. Welch's t-statistics and random forest reduced around 510 V-J features to around 14, which were used in a naive Bayes classifier (R e1071). The public reads were run again by TCRdb, first through fastp at Q25 and then through MiXCR, and only productive beta chains were kept. Rows merge per CDR3 protein into single entries with the most common DNA and genes. In this record, the V and J calls reflect TCRdb's handling and not the investigators' own analysis. This sample comprises hundreds of thousands of distinct CDR3 sequences, roughly an eighth of them detected only once. Clones ranked in the top ten supply around 9.2% of the sample.

Graves' hyperthyroidism was defined as stable when no progression to ophthalmopathy occurred over 18 months of follow-up. Hyperthyroidism patients were newly diagnosed, with disease duration under 2 months, and aged 18 to 65 years. The study excluded patients with uncontrolled infections, other autoimmune diseases, pregnancy or lactation. Clinical symptoms, serum thyroxine and TRAb, thyroid ultrasound, and orbital computed tomography formed the basis for the diagnoses. Ficoll-Paque density gradient centrifugation was used to isolate PBMCs from about 10 ml of fresh peripheral blood. Trizol reagent was used to extract total RNA, and RNA quality was then checked on an Agilent 2100 Bioanalyzer. The paper's findings and limits, for the study overall: In validation, the model predicted progression to ophthalmopathy with roughly 66% sensitivity and approximately 72% specificity, a median of 6.5 months before onset. Sample size was not statistically predetermined, and blinding of investigators to group allocation was not performed. Most expanded thyroid clonotypes (frequency above 0.001) were also found in blood, which suggests that blood repertoires may mirror thyroid immune responses. Ophthalmopathy was separated from stable hyperthyroidism by a 13 V-J signature model, with about 86% sensitivity and about 84% specificity obtained in cross-validation and 80%/75% obtained in testing.

The sequencing sample was made of blood. The source is a woman between 18 and 29 years old with Graves' hyperthyroidism.

The sequenced DNA is TGTGCCAGCAGTTTGACAGGGGGCGAGCAGTACTTC. This gives the protein CASSLTGGEQYF. In this chain, TRBV12-3 or TRBV12-4 is recombined with TRBJ2-7; TRBD1 fits 9 bases in the junction. The CDR3 covers 12 residues, taking in both the cysteine and the phenylalanine. Only the CDR3 region is kept as DNA, spanning 36 bases read in frame from base 1. Clipping removes 3 bases from V and 6 bases from J, with 0 as the unmatched junction base count.